These T cell receptor beta chains were read from a single sample in a study of cytomegalovirus exposure and HLA in healthy donors. Measured with immunoSEQ multiplex PCR; TCRdb has only the in-frame clones, and not every one. The table lists 89,000 or so clones, more than 70% of them singletons. What was sequenced was PBMCs. Receptor source: a man in his sixties in good health and CMV-seronegative. The CDR3 runs from the conserved cysteine through the conserved F or W. A D gene is named only where the DNA matches it firmly. Not all rows give a size; the values are once, few, many and, for expanded clones, a class.

D	V	size	J	DNA	CDR3
NA	TRBV6-5	NA	TRBJ1-1	TGTGCCAGCAGTTCGACAGATTTTATCACTGAAGCTTTCTTT	CASSSTDFITEAFF
TRBD1	TRBV28	NA	TRBJ2-7	TGTGCCAGCTATACCGGGACAGGCAGCGACGAGCAGTACTTC	CASYTGTGSDEQYF
NA	TRBV5-1	NA	TRBJ2-5	TGCGCCAGCAGCTTGGCGGGGGGCCAAAAAGAGACCCAGTACTTC	CASSLAGGQKETQYF
NA	TRBV6-1	NA	TRBJ1-2	TGTGCCAGCAGTGTCACACAGGGTAACTATGGCTACACCTTC	CASSVTQGNYGYTF
TRBD2	TRBV16	NA	TRBJ2-7	TGTGCCAGCAGCCAAGAGGTGGGGCCCGGGACTATCTCCTACGAGCAGTACTTC	CASSQEVGPGTISYEQYF
NA	TRBV4-2	NA	TRBJ2-7	TGTGCCAGCAGCCAAGACGGGCGGGGATCGGGGGAGCAGTACTTC	CASSQDGRGSGEQYF
TRBD1	TRBV30	NA	TRBJ1-5	TGTGCCTGGAGGGACAGGGGGGGAGTTCAGCCCCAGCATTTT	CAWRDRGGVQPQHF
NA	TRBV7-9	NA	TRBJ1-2	TGTGCCAGCAGCCACCGCGACTATGGCTACACCTTC	CASSHRDYGYTF
NA	TRBV19	NA	TRBJ1-1	TGTGCCAGTAGTATATTGGGCTACAGTACTGAAGCTTTCTTT	CASSILGYSTEAFF
TRBD1	TRBV7-9	NA	TRBJ1-2	TGTGCCAGCAGCTTAGACGACGGGACAGTCGGTGGCTACACCTTC	CASSLDDGTVGGYTF
NA	TRBV7-9	NA	TRBJ2-2	TGTGCCAGCAGCTTGGGCACCGCGAACACCGGGGAGCTGTTTTTT	CASSLGTANTGELFF
NA	TRBV11-2	NA	TRBJ2-5	TGTGCCAGCAGCTCCAGTCGGACCCAGTACTTC	CASSSSRTQYF
NA	TRBV30	NA	TRBJ1-5	TGTGCCTGGAGTATTATAGGGGCCGGGCAGCCCCAGCATTTT	CAWSIIGAGQPQHF
NA	TRBV19	NA	TRBJ1-5	TGTGCCACCCGGATGCGGGGGGCTCAGACCAATCAGCCCCAGCATTTT	CATRMRGAQTNQPQHF
TRBD1	TRBV6-5	NA	TRBJ2-3	TGTGCCAGCAGGGGGACAGGAGAGGCAGATACGCAGTATTTT	CASRGTGEADTQYF
TRBD1	TRBV19	NA	TRBJ2-5	TGTGCCAGTAGTAACCTTGAGGGGGCAAGTACGGAGACCCAGTACTTC	CASSNLEGASTETQYF
NA	TRBV7-3	few	TRBJ1-1	TGTGCCAGCAGCTTAAATCTAGGGGAGAACACTGAAGCTTTCTTT	CASSLNLGENTEAFF
TRBD2	TRBV11-2	NA	TRBJ2-2	TGTGCCAGCAGCCTAACTAGTGGCGGGGGGGCCTCTGGGGAGCTGTTTTTT	CASSLTSGGGASGELFF
TRBD2	TRBV5-1	NA	TRBJ2-5	TGCGCCAGCACCCACCGCGGGAGCGCCCAAAAAGAGACCCAGTACTTC	CASTHRGSAQKETQYF
NA	TRBV7-2	once	TRBJ1-3	TGTGCCAGCAGCGACTGGACACGTGGAAACACCATATATTTT	CASSDWTRGNTIYF
TRBD1	TRBV7-9	NA	TRBJ1-1	TGTGCCAGCAGCGCGGGTAGTGGACAGGGGATAACTGAAGCTTTCTTT	CASSAGSGQGITEAFF
TRBD1	TRBV30	NA	TRBJ1-3	TGTGCCTGGATGAGGGAACAGGGGTTCTCTGGAAACACCATATATTTT	CAWMREQGFSGNTIYF
TRBD1	TRBV5-1	NA	TRBJ2-2	TGCGCCAGCAGCCCCGGGACAGTCATGAACACCGGGGAGCTGTTTTTT	CASSPGTVMNTGELFF
TRBD1	TRBV7-2	NA	TRBJ1-2	TGTGCCAGCAGCTCGGGGGTGACAGGGTTATTTGGAGGCTACACCTTC	CASSSGVTGLFGGYTF
TRBD1	TRBV5-5	NA	TRBJ2-4	TGTGCCAGCAGCTTTCGTTCCGCAGGGACAGGGGAAAACATTCAGTACTTC	CASSFRSAGTGENIQYF
TRBD1	TRBV29-1	NA	TRBJ1-2	TGCAGCGCCGGGGGGGACAGGGGGCAGTCTGGTGGCTACACCTTC	CSAGGDRGQSGGYTF
TRBD1	TRBV2	NA	TRBJ1-5	TGTGCCAGCAGTGGGGAAGCAGGGGGGTTTGATCAGCCCCAGCATTTT	CASSGEAGGFDQPQHF
NA	TRBV6-6	NA	TRBJ1-1	TGTGCCGGCTCGGGGGACCCAAGGGTGACTGAAGCTTTCTTT	CAGSGDPRVTEAFF
TRBD1	TRBV5-1	NA	TRBJ2-3	TGCGCCAGCTCACAGGGGGCTGGCACAGATACGCAGTATTTT	CASSQGAGTDTQYF
NA	TRBV10-3	NA	TRBJ1-2	TGTGCCACTTTAACGGGGGGCGCTAACTATGGCTACACCTTC	CATLTGGANYGYTF
TRBD2	TRBV30	NA	TRBJ2-1	TGTGCCTGGAGTCCTCAGGGGCGGGGGGGTATATACAATGAGCAGTTCTTC	CAWSPQGRGGIYNEQFF
TRBD2	TRBV2	NA	TRBJ2-7	TGTGCCAGCAAGTCGGCTAGCGGGGGGGCCCACGAGCAGTACTTC	CASKSASGGAHEQYF
NA	TRBV7-9	NA	TRBJ2-5	TGTGCCAGCAGCCCCTCCAGCCAAGAGACCCAGTACTTC	CASSPSSQETQYF
TRBD2	TRBV30	NA	TRBJ2-3	TGTGCCTGGAGTGTAGGGACTAGCGGGGCAGATACGCAGTATTTT	CAWSVGTSGADTQYF
NA	TRBV7-9	NA	TRBJ2-1	TGTTCCAGCAGCTTAGTCATTAATGAGCAGTTCTTC	CSSSLVINEQFF
NA	TRBV16	NA	TRBJ1-5	TGTGCCAGCAGCTTCGGGGGGTATCAGCCCCAGCATTTT	CASSFGGYQPQHF
NA	TRBV13	NA	TRBJ1-6	TGTGCCAGCAGCTTAGGGAGGGCATCCCAGGGGACCCTCCACTTT	CASSLGRASQGTLHF
NA	TRBV5-4	NA	TRBJ1-1	TGTGCCAGCAGGCCCGGCGGAAACACTGAAGCTTTCTTT	CASRPGGNTEAFF
NA	TRBV7-8	NA	TRBJ1-1	TGTGCCAGCAGGACCGGGGTCACTGAAGCTTTCTTT	CASRTGVTEAFF
NA	TRBV25-1	NA	TRBJ1-3	TGTGCCAGCAGTGATCCAACAGGAACCGGAAACACCATATATTTT	CASSDPTGTGNTIYF
NA	TRBV2	NA	TRBJ2-5	TGTGCCAGCCGACAGGCCTCAACGGTAAAGTACTTC	CASRQASTVKYF
NA	TRBV7-3	NA	TRBJ1-1	TGTGCCAGCAGCCCTGTCCAGGGCCTTGAAGCTTTCTTT	CASSPVQGLEAFF